The text below deals with one TCR beta chain. From approximately 0.5 ug of total RNA, TCR beta-specific cDNA was reverse-transcribed using a constant-region primer. Three nested multiplex PCR rounds of slightly modified ARM-PCR generated TCR beta libraries. The first two PCR rounds used TRBV1-TRBV30 primers with a Cbeta primer, nine to ten cycles each. TCRdb itself ran the multiplex PCR reads through MiXCR, one entry per CDR3 protein. The sample has approximately 24,000 distinct CDR3 sequences; roughly 78% are singletons. This sample was included in a study of tumor-infiltrating lymphocytes in primary liver carcinoma. CDR1 and CDR2 (germline): SQVTM, ANQGSEA. The CDR3 is made up of 12 amino acids. Scientists recovered RNA and DNA together from approximately 20-30 mg of unsorted bulk tissue. Treatment of the patients' primary liver carcinoma consisted of surgical resection.

Sequencing was carried out using liver tumor tissue from sampling region 3. The subset here: tumor region T3, left-lateral pole. This sequence was found in a man aged 40-49 years with primary liver carcinoma and hepatitis B virus infection. The chain employs TRBV29-1 and TRBJ2-7, with D maybe TRBD2 (6 bases). CDR3 DNA sequence: TGCGGCTTTACTAGCAGCTACTACGAGCAGTACTTC. Protein: CGFTSSYYEQYF.